The rows below give T cell receptor beta chains drawn from one sample of a study of T-cell reconstitution after alpha-beta-depleted transplantation in children. Each CDR3 protein is one row after TCRdb ran MiXCR on the PCR reads. The table has some 200,000 distinct CDR3 sequences, roughly a tenth seen once. The sequencing used PBMCs, collected before TCRalphabeta/CD19-depleted stem cell transplant. These receptors were taken from a child in the first two years of life with acute myeloid leukemia, due to receive a stem cell transplant. CDR3s include the opening cysteine and the closing phenylalanine or tryptophan. The order of the fields is CDR3 DNA, CDR3 protein, clone size, J gene, D gene, V gene. D genes are given only for firm matches. Clone size, where shown, is once, few, many, or a class for clones that have expanded.

TGCAGTGCTGGACCTGCGGCGGGAGCCTACAATGAGCAGTTCTTC	CSAGPAAGAYNEQFF	many	TRBJ2-1	TRBD2	TRBV20-1
TGTGCCATCAGTGATATGGGACGGGGCACCGGGGAGCTGTTTTTT	CAISDMGRGTGELFF	NA	TRBJ2-2	NA	TRBV10-3
TGTGCCAGCAGTTACTTATGGGGTCAGCCCCAGCATTTT	CASSYLWGQPQHF	many	TRBJ1-5	NA	TRBV6-2/TRBV6-3
TGTGCCAGCAGCTTAGGCTACGACACCGGGGAGCTGTTTTTT	CASSLGYDTGELFF	many	TRBJ2-2	NA	TRBV7-2
TGCGCCAGCAGCCCCCGGGACAGCGCTTCTGTCTTC	CASSPRDSASVF	many	TRBJ2-5	TRBD1	TRBV5-1
TGTGCCAGCAGCTTAGATTTCGGGGGCTTCTACGAGCAGTACTTC	CASSLDFGGFYEQYF	NA	TRBJ2-7	NA	TRBV11-3
TGTGCCAGCAGCCCCGGGGCAGGCTATGGCTACACCTTC	CASSPGAGYGYTF	many	TRBJ1-2	NA	TRBV7-9
TGCGCCAGCTTAACAGACAACACCGGGGAGCTGTTTTTT	CASLTDNTGELFF	many	TRBJ2-2	NA	TRBV5-1
TGCAGTGCTATGGACGGCTTGGGGGGTGGCTACACCTTC	CSAMDGLGGGYTF	many	TRBJ1-2	NA	TRBV20-1
TGTGCCAGCAGTCAAAGCGGGATTGGCACAGATACGCAGTATTTT	CASSQSGIGTDTQYF	NA	TRBJ2-3	TRBD2	TRBV12-3/TRBV12-4